Listed below are T cell receptor beta chains from one sample, sequenced in a study of T-cell memory formation after mild COVID-19. TCRdb fed the 5' RACE reads into MiXCR, producing one record per CDR3 protein. Of 390,000 or so distinct CDR3 sequences listed, about 15% were seen once; the top ten hold 20% to 25%. Sequences were obtained from PBMCs or a T cell subset sorted from them (not recorded which). These receptors were taken from a man younger than 35 who had mild COVID-19 (a few samples of this study predate the infection). Cell type and time point are not known. Both conserved end residues are part of each CDR3. A D gene is named only where the DNA matches it firmly. Size is omitted from some rows. Given values are once, few, many or a class for expanded clones.

v_call	clone_size	j_call	d_call	cdr3_aa	cdr3_nt
TRBV5-1	few	TRBJ1-4	NA	CASSLVAPTLNEKLFF	TGCGCCAGCAGCTTGGTGGCACCAACGCTGAATGAAAAACTGTTTTTT
TRBV2	few	TRBJ2-4	NA	CASRKGVLAKNIQYF	TGTGCCAGCAGAAAGGGGGTCTTAGCCAAAAACATTCAGTACTTC
TRBV11-2	few	TRBJ2-1	TRBD1	CASSSGQGDEQFF	TGTGCCAGCAGCTCAGGACAGGGGGATGAGCAGTTCTTC
TRBV5-1	few	TRBJ2-4	TRBD1	CASSPGHTGEAKNIQYF	TGCGCCAGCAGCCCCGGCCACACAGGGGAAGCCAAAAACATTCAGTACTTC
TRBV6-5	NA	TRBJ2-1	TRBD2	CASRYGGAGPNNEQFF	TGTGCCAGCAGGTACGGGGGGGCCGGACCCAATAATGAGCAGTTCTTC
TRBV5-6	few	TRBJ1-1	NA	CASSLGEGYAKNTEAFF	TGTGCCAGCAGTTTGGGGGAAGGCTACGCTAAGAACACTGAAGCTTTCTTT
TRBV10-3	NA	TRBJ2-2	NA	CATVPANTGELFF	TGTGCCACCGTCCCAGCGAACACCGGGGAGCTGTTTTTT
TRBV7-9	NA	TRBJ2-5	TRBD1	CASSPGTVEETKYF	TGTGCCAGCAGCCCTGGGACAGTAGAAGAGACCAAGTACTTC
TRBV7-2	few	TRBJ2-5	NA	CASSYYWGQETQYF	TGTGCCAGCAGCTACTACTGGGGACAAGAGACCCAGTACTTC
TRBV27	NA	TRBJ2-5	NA	CASSLSIGTEEETQYF	TGTGCCAGCAGTTTATCGATCGGGACGGAGGAAGAGACCCAGTACTTC
TRBV6-5	few	TRBJ1-5	TRBD1	CASSPLNRGDQPQHF	TGTGCCAGCAGCCCACTTAACAGGGGGGATCAGCCCCAGCATTTT
TRBV6-5	NA	TRBJ2-6	NA	CASSYSVGAGANVLTF	TGTGCCAGCAGTTACTCCGTGGGGGCTGGGGCCAACGTCCTGACTTTC
TRBV20-1	few	TRBJ1-2	TRBD1	CSAETGPYGYTF	TGCAGTGCTGAGACAGGGCCCTATGGCTACACCTTC
TRBV6-5	NA	TRBJ1-6	NA	CASSNPRTVGSYNSPLHF	TGTGCCAGCAGTAATCCCCGGACGGTGGGCTCCTATAATTCACCCCTCCACTTT
TRBV10-3	NA	TRBJ2-1	TRBD2	CAISGRASGGNEQFF	TGTGCCATCAGTGGTAGGGCTAGCGGGGGTAATGAGCAGTTCTTC
TRBV6-5	NA	TRBJ2-7	TRBD1	CASSPRDRRQYF	TGTGCCAGCAGCCCCCGGGACAGAAGGCAGTACTTC
TRBV4-2	few	TRBJ2-5	NA	CASSSSEALTETQYF	TGTGCCAGCAGCTCGTCAGAGGCGCTCACAGAGACCCAGTACTTC
TRBV4-2	few	TRBJ1-1	NA	CASSQDKGGTEAFF	TGTGCCAGCAGCCAAGATAAGGGGGGCACTGAAGCTTTCTTT
TRBV6-6	few	TRBJ2-3	TRBD2	CASSPSGGITDTQYF	TGTGCCAGCAGTCCTAGCGGGGGGATAACAGATACGCAGTATTTT
TRBV12-3/TRBV12-4	NA	TRBJ2-3	NA	CATQDRIRVTQYF	TGTGCCACCCAGGACCGCATTCGAGTTACGCAGTATTTT
TRBV5-1	few	TRBJ1-1	NA	CASSLAFWGNTEAFF	TGCGCCAGCAGCTTGGCGTTTTGGGGGAACACTGAAGCTTTCTTT
TRBV11-2	NA	TRBJ1-2	NA	CASSQPPSRTNYGYTF	TGTGCCAGCAGCCAACCACCCAGTAGAACTAACTATGGCTACACCTTC
TRBV6-2/TRBV6-3	NA	TRBJ1-5	NA	CASGLIWGQPQHF	TGTGCCAGCGGCTTGATTTGGGGTCAGCCCCAGCATTTT
TRBV5-1	NA	TRBJ2-1	NA	CASSVYIGAYNEQFF	TGCGCCAGCAGCGTGTATATAGGGGCCTACAATGAGCAGTTCTTC
TRBV29-1	few	TRBJ2-7	TRBD1	CSVRTGGFYEQYF	TGCAGCGTCAGGACAGGGGGGTTCTACGAGCAGTACTTC
TRBV7-6	few	TRBJ1-2	NA	CASTLEQVNYGYTF	TGTGCCAGCACCCTAGAGCAGGTTAACTATGGCTACACCTTC
TRBV19	few	TRBJ1-1	NA	CASVQAGGTEAFF	TGTGCCAGCGTACAGGCTGGAGGCACTGAAGCTTTCTTT
TRBV24-1	NA	TRBJ2-2	NA	CATSDSPHGSANTGELFF	TGTGCCACCAGTGATTCCCCTCACGGGTCCGCGAACACCGGGGAGCTGTTTTTT
TRBV29-1	few	TRBJ2-3	TRBD2	CSALGPTSGGRKDTQYF	TGCAGCGCCCTAGGACCGACTAGCGGGGGGCGGAAAGATACGCAGTATTTT
TRBV4-3	few	TRBJ2-3	TRBD2	CASSQVTTSGGDTQYF	TGCGCCAGCAGCCAAGTTACGACTAGCGGGGGAGATACGCAGTATTTT
TRBV4-1	NA	TRBJ2-2	NA	CASSQDGPGPTGELFF	TGCGCCAGCAGCCAAGATGGCCCCGGGCCCACCGGGGAGCTGTTTTTT
TRBV24-1	NA	TRBJ2-5	TRBD2	CAAGTSPSETQYF	TGTGCCGCCGGGACTAGCCCCTCGGAGACCCAGTACTTC
TRBV15	NA	TRBJ2-1	NA	CATSRDRPSIVRFF	TGTGCCACCAGCAGAGATAGGCCCTCCATCGTCAGGTTCTTC
TRBV4-1	NA	TRBJ1-3	NA	CASSSRGGRGNTIYF	TGCGCCAGCAGCTCTCGTGGGGGGAGGGGAAACACCATATATTTT
TRBV11-1	NA	TRBJ2-5	NA	CASSGNTGRQETQYF	TGTGCCAGCAGCGGAAACACAGGGAGGCAAGAGACCCAGTACTTC
TRBV21-1	few	TRBJ2-5	NA	CASSHRAWETQYF	TGTGCCAGCTCCCACAGGGCTTGGGAGACCCAGTACTTC
TRBV7-3	NA	TRBJ2-3	NA	CASSLRALGGRNTQYF	TGTGCCAGCAGCTTAAGGGCCCTGGGGGGGCGAAATACGCAGTATTTT
TRBV10-3	few	TRBJ1-1	NA	CAISANTEAFF	TGTGCCATCAGTGCAAACACTGAAGCTTTCTTT
TRBV7-9	few	TRBJ2-6	TRBD1	CASSTTDRTSSGANVLTF	TGTGCCAGCAGCACGACGGACAGGACTTCCTCTGGGGCCAACGTCCTGACTTTC
TRBV13	NA	TRBJ2-5	NA	CASSLQGTETQYF	TGTGCCAGCAGCTTACAGGGGACAGAGACCCAGTACTTC
TRBV10-3	NA	TRBJ1-3	TRBD1	CAISPGQTGTGTGNTIYF	TGTGCCATCAGTCCTGGACAGACCGGGACAGGGACTGGAAACACCATATATTTT
TRBV19	few	TRBJ2-5	TRBD1	CASSLAGTGQETQYF	TGTGCCAGTAGCTTAGCCGGGACAGGACAAGAGACCCAGTACTTC
TRBV3-1	NA	TRBJ2-1	TRBD2	CASSQAGGPGEQFF	TGTGCCAGCAGCCAAGCGGGGGGGCCGGGTGAGCAGTTCTTC
TRBV20-1	NA	TRBJ1-2	NA	CSAREYDYGYTF	TGCAGTGCTAGAGAATATGACTATGGCTACACCTTC
TRBV2	NA	TRBJ2-6	NA	CANDISGANVLTF	TGTGCCAACGATATCTCTGGGGCCAACGTCCTGACTTTC
TRBV20-1	NA	TRBJ2-2	TRBD1	CSARTGSNTGELFF	TGCAGTGCTAGGACAGGGTCGAACACCGGGGAGCTGTTTTTT
TRBV7-9	NA	TRBJ1-1	NA	CASSRHDANTEAFF	TGTGCCAGCAGCAGACATGATGCGAACACTGAAGCTTTCTTT
TRBV12-3/TRBV12-4	NA	TRBJ1-1	TRBD1	CASSLQGETEAFF	TGTGCCAGCAGCTTACAGGGGGAAACTGAAGCTTTCTTT
TRBV7-2	NA	TRBJ2-3	NA	CASQGDTQYF	TGTGCCAGCCAAGGGGATACGCAGTATTTT
TRBV18	NA	TRBJ2-3	NA	CASSRHEGISTDTQYF	TGTGCCAGCTCACGCCACGAGGGGATTAGCACAGATACGCAGTATTTT
TRBV10-3	NA	TRBJ2-1	TRBD2	CAIRGTSGGDEQFF	TGTGCCATCAGAGGGACTAGCGGGGGGGATGAGCAGTTCTTC
TRBV5-4	NA	TRBJ2-2	TRBD1	CASESGTGGTGELFF	TGTGCCAGCGAATCCGGGACAGGGGGCACCGGGGAGCTGTTTTTT
TRBV19	few	TRBJ2-1	NA	CASTIPGLYNEQFF	TGTGCCAGTACTATACCGGGACTTTACAATGAGCAGTTCTTC
TRBV6-2/TRBV6-3	NA	TRBJ2-3	NA	CASSYESGYSPNTQYF	TGTGCCAGCAGTTATGAGTCAGGCTATTCTCCGAATACGCAGTATTTT
TRBV3-1	NA	TRBJ1-2	TRBD1	CASSLGQGIGGYTF	TGTGCCAGCAGCCTAGGACAGGGTATCGGTGGCTACACCTTC
TRBV5-1	few	TRBJ2-5	TRBD2	CASSWTRTEETQYF	TGCGCCAGCAGCTGGACTAGGACCGAGGAGACCCAGTACTTC
TRBV6-5	NA	TRBJ1-1	NA	CASSATGLEAFF	TGTGCCAGCAGCGCAACAGGGCTTGAAGCTTTCTTT
TRBV4-1	NA	TRBJ2-7	TRBD2	CASSQDMQRGDISYEQYF	TGCGCCAGCAGCCAAGATATGCAGCGGGGGGACATCTCCTACGAGCAGTACTTC